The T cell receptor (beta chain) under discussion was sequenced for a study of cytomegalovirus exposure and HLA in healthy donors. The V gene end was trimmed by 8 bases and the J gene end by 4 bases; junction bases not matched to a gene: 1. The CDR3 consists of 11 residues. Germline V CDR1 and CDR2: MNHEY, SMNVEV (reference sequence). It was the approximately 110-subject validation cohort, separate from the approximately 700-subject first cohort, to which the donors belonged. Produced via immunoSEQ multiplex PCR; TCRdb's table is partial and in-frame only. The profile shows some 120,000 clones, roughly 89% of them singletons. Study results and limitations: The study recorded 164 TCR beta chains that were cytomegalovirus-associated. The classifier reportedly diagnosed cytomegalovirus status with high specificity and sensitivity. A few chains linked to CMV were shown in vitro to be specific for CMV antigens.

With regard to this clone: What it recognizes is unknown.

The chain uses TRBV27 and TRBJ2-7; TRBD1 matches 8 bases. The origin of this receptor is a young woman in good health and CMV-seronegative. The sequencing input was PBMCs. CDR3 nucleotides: TGTGCCAGCGGGACAGGTTACGAGCAGTACTTC. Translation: CASGTGYEQYF.